This T cell receptor beta chain was sequenced in a study of blood T cell repertoires in COVID-19. Participants were aged roughly 18 to 89 years, lived in around 22 US areas, and enrolled virtually. Categorization into cohorts depended on clinical history that participants reported. Germline V gives CDR1 SGHRS, CDR2 YFSETQ. The trim removed 2 bases at V and 3 bases at J, leaving 14 bases unmatched. The CDR3 is made up of 18 amino acids. There are a few counts of this clone. Authors' data handling: The authors estimated nucleated cell counts from reference gene primer amplification. Repertoires were generated with immunoSEQ multiplex PCR, while TCRdb's copy carries only in-frame clones and drops some. V and J calls plus clone size are reproduced from that table; the DNA served to infer D and trimming. The table has around 450,000 clones, 90% seen once.

V usage is TRBV5-1 and J usage is TRBJ1-1; 9 nucleotides match TRBD1. Sequenced: PBMCs or T cells enriched from blood (not recorded which). The sequence came from a man aged 18-30 years who had recovered from COVID-19. This CDR3 reads CASSFSSAGQGSDTEAFF. The CDR3 DNA reads TGCGCCAGCAGCTTCTCGAGCGCGGGACAGGGAAGTGACACTGAAGCTTTCTTT. Based on the CDR3 plus reference TRBV5-1 and TRBJ1-1, the full variable domain is KAGVTQTPRYLIKTRGQQVTLSCSPISGHRSVSWYQQTPGQGLQFLFEYFSETQRNKGNFPGRFSGRQFSNSRSEMNVSTLELGDSALYLCASSFSSAGQGSDTEAFFGQGTRLTVV.